This T cell receptor beta chain comes out of a study of OX40 agonist ivuxolimab in advanced cancers. Clones were sequenced by immunoSEQ multiplex PCR, and TCRdb holds only the in-frame ones, with some missing. The sample carries tens of thousands of clones, about 87% recorded once. V shed 0 bases and J shed 3 bases, with 14 bases lying between them. This CDR3 spans 15 amino acids. CDR1 GTSNPN and CDR2 SVGIG come from the germline V gene (reference sequence). The TCR originated in an adult with an advanced solid tumor such as melanoma, head and neck, liver or kidney cancer. This sequence joins TRBV30 and TRBJ2-5, with a weak D call TRBD2 (7 bases). Material: CD4+ or CD8+ T cells sorted from blood, obtained in a trial of the OX40 agonist ivuxolimab. The CDR3 DNA follows: TGTGCCTGGAGTGTAAGAAGGGGGGGCAAAGAGACCCAGTACTTC. This sequence encodes CAWSVRRGGKETQYF.